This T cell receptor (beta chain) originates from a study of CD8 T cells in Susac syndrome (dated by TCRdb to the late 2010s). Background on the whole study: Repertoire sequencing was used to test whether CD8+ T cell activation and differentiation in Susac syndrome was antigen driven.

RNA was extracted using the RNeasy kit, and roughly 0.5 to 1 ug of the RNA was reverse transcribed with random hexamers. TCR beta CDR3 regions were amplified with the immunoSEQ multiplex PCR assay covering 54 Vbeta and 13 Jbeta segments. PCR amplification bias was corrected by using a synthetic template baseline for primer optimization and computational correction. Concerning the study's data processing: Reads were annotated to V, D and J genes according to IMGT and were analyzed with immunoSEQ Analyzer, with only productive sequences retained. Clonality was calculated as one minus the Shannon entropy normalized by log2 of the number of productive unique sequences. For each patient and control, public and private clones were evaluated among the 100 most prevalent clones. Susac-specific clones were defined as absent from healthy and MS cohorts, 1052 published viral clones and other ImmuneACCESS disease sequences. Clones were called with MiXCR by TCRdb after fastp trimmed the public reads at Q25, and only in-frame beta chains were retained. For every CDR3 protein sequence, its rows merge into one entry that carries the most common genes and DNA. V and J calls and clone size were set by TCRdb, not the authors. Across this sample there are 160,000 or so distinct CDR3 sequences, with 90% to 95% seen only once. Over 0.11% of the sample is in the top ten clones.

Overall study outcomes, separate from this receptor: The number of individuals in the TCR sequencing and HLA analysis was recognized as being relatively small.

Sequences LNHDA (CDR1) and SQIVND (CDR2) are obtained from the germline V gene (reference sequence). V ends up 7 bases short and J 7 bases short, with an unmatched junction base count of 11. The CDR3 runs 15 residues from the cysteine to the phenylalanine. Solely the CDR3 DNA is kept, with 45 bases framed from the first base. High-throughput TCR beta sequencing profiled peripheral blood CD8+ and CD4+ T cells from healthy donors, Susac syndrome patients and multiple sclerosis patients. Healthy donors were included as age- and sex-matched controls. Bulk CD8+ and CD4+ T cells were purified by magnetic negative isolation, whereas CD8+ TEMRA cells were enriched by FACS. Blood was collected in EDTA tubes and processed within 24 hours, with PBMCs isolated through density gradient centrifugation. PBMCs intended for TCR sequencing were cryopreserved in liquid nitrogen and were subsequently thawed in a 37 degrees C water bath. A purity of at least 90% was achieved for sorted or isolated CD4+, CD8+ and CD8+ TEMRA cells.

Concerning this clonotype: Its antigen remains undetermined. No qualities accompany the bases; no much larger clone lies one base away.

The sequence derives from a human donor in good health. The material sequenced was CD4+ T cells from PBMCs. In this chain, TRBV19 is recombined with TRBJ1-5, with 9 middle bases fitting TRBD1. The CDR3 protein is CASNQRDRAVQPQHF. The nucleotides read TGTGCCAGTAATCAGAGGGACAGGGCGGTGCAGCCCCAGCATTTT.